The 24 T cell receptor beta chains reported below all come from one sample, sequenced in a study of blood T cell repertoires in COVID-19. Repertoires were generated with immunoSEQ multiplex PCR, while TCRdb's copy carries only in-frame clones and drops some. The repertoire has approximately 120,000 clones, nearly 90% of them found once; the top ten carry 0.95% to 1.5%. Sequencing used peripheral blood. These receptor sequences come from a woman older than 75 with acute or convalescent COVID-19.

The chain is built from TRBV5-1 and TRBJ2-7; 10 nucleotides align to TRBD1. Germline V CDR1 and CDR2: SGHRS, YFSETQ. This CDR3 region has 15 residues. With V trimmed by 4 bases and J by 4 bases, 8 bases remained unmatched. The CDR3 reads CASSDGPGQGYEQYF. CDR3 in DNA: TGCGCCAGCAGCGATGGGCCGGGACAGGGGTACGAGCAGTACTTC.

The V gene is TRBV28, the J gene TRBJ1-2; 12 bases fit TRBD1. V shed 5 bases, J shed 6 bases, and the junction held 7 bases outside the gene matches. Germline V lookup: CDR1 MDHEN, CDR2 SYDVKM. The CDR3 loop spans 15 amino acids. This chain's CDR3 is CASSRLGTGGDGYTF. CDR3 DNA: TGTGCCAGCAGTCGTCTCGGGACAGGGGGCGATGGCTACACCTTC.

The chain carries TRBV18 and TRBJ2-5; possible D gene TRBD2, 6 bases. The CDR3 sequence is 14 residues long. Trimming stripped 0 bases from V and 2 bases from J, with 7 bases between. Germline-derived CDR1 and CDR2 are KGHSH and LQKENI. The CDR3 region has the DNA TGTGCCAGCTCACCACCGGCGGGACAAGAGACCCAGTACTTC. It encodes CASSPPAGQETQYF.

The chain is built from TRBV9 and TRBJ2-3; 10 nucleotides line up with TRBD2. The V gene end was trimmed by 0 bases and the J gene end by 2 bases; junction bases not matched to a gene: 6. Germline V lookup: CDR1 SGDLS, CDR2 YYNGEE. The CDR3 sequence is 17 residues long. CDR3 protein: CASSVGLAGDLTDTQYF. The CDR3 DNA reads as TGTGCCAGCAGCGTAGGTCTAGCGGGAGACCTCACAGATACGCAGTATTTT.

The V and J genes are TRBV5-6 and TRBJ1-1; no reliable D call. V lost 4 bases and J lost 4, with 17 bases in between. The CDR3 runs to 15 residues. Germline-derived CDR1 and CDR2 are SGHDT and YYEEEE. The DNA of the CDR3 is TGTGCCAGCAGCCCCCCGGGGTTCGTCAGCACTGAAGCTTTCTTT. Protein product: CASSPPGFVSTEAFF.

This sequence joins TRBV6-5 and TRBJ2-7; TRBD1 aligns across 9 bases. Trimming took 6 bases from V and 6 from J; bases not matched to a gene: 9. CDR1 is MNHEY and CDR2 is SVGAGI in the germline V gene. The CDR3 length is 14 residues. In nucleotides, the CDR3 is TGTGCCAGCAGGGGGGCGGGACAGGGTACCGAGCAGTACTTC. It is translated as CASRGAGQGTEQYF.

This clone showed up just a few times. This chain links TRBV19 with TRBJ1-2; 10 nucleotides align to TRBD1. CDR3 length: 14 amino acids. Germline values: CDR1 LNHDA, CDR2 SQIVND (reference sequence). V dropped 6 bases and J dropped 7; count of bases not matched to a gene: 8. The CDR3: CASRPGQGTGGYTF. CDR3 DNA: TGTGCCAGTAGACCGGGACAGGGGACGGGTGGCTACACCTTC.

In DNA form, the CDR3 reads TGTGCCAGCAGTTACTCGAGTACAGGGAGCACCGGGGAGCTGTTTTTT. It is translated as CASSYSSTGSTGELFF. The V and J genes are TRBV6-5 and TRBJ2-2; D is possibly TRBD1 (6 bases). The V and J ends lost 0 bases and 4 bases respectively, with 12 bases between them. The V gene's germline CDR1 is MNHEY and CDR2 SVGAGI. The CDR3 length is 16 residues.

The V and J genes are TRBV10-3 and TRBJ2-5; D might be TRBD2 (5 bases). This CDR3 is built from 14 residues. V shed 5 bases and J shed 3 bases, with 13 bases lying between them. Germline V gene sequence: CDR1 ENHRY, CDR2 SYGVKD. The CDR3 region is CAISRGPIEETQYF. The CDR3 nucleotides read TGTGCCATCAGTCGCGGGCCTATCGAAGAGACCCAGTACTTC.

The rearrangement links TRBV5-4 to TRBJ2-7, with 14 nucleotides matching TRBD2. The CDR3 loop spans 17 amino acids. The germline CDR1 and CDR2 sequences are SGHNT and YYREEE (reference sequence). After removal of 4 bases from V and 1 base from J, the junction contained 7 bases not matched to a gene. In nucleotides, the CDR3 is TGTGCCAGCAGCAAAGGGACTAGCGGGGGCCTATCCTACGAGCAGTACTTC. Translation: CASSKGTSGGLSYEQYF.

V gene TRBV7-3 combines with J gene TRBJ1-1; the D gene is possibly TRBD1 (5 bases). The CDR3 is made up of 14 amino acids. Per germline, CDR1 SGHTA and CDR2 FQGTGA. Trimming left V 0 bases short and J 5 bases short, with 10 bases between. The CDR3 spells CASSLTERGTEAFF. The CDR3 nucleotides are TGTGCCAGCAGCTTAACGGAGCGGGGGACTGAAGCTTTCTTT.

This rearrangement joins TRBV5-4 to TRBJ1-1, with 8 bases matching TRBD1. The length of the CDR3 is 14 residues. Germline V gene lookup returns CDR1 SGHNT and CDR2 YYREEE (reference sequence). After removal of 4 bases from V and 0 bases from J, the junction contained 2 bases not matched to a gene. CDR3 bases: TGTGCCAGCAGCGGACAGGGAATGAACACTGAAGCTTTCTTT. Its translation: CASSGQGMNTEAFF.

The CDR3 region has the DNA TGCGCCAGCTGGACAGGCCCCATGAACACTGAAGCTTTCTTT. This translates into CASWTGPMNTEAFF. The chain carries TRBV5-1 and TRBJ1-1; 7 bases are a match to TRBD1. V gave up 7 bases and J gave up 0 bases; unmatched junction bases: 6. Looked up from germline, CDR1 is SGHRS and CDR2 is YFSETQ. CDR3 size: 14 residues.

The J gene is TRBJ1-2, the V gene TRBV27; no definite D call. CDR3 length equals 14 residues. V dropped 3 bases and J dropped 8 bases, with 16 bases sitting between them. Germline V gives CDR1 MNHEY, CDR2 SMNVEV (reference sequence). CDR3 DNA: TGTGCCAGCAGTTTCCTGGACCTACGAGGGGGCTACACCTTC. Translated, it gives CASSFLDLRGGYTF.

This clone was seen a few times. The rearrangement links TRBV15 to TRBJ2-3; possible D gene TRBD1, 5 bases. Per the germline V gene, CDR1 is LNHNV and CDR2 is YYDKDF (reference sequence). Trimming shortened V by 5 bases and J by 1 base, and 13 bases separated the two germline ends. The CDR3 has 15 residues. CDR3 nucleotide sequence: TGTGCCACCAGCGGGGCTAGGGGCCGCACAGATACGCAGTATTTT. Its translation is CATSGARGRTDTQYF.

The chain links TRBV5-4 to TRBJ2-7; 11 positions agree with TRBD1. Looked up from germline, CDR1 is SGHNT and CDR2 is YYREEE (reference sequence). The CDR3 spans 15 residues. V was clipped by 4 bases and J by 4 bases; unmatched bases: 7. The CDR3 DNA reads as TGTGCCAGCAGCGTCCGGGGGACAGGGGGTTACGAGCAGTACTTC. It is translated as CASSVRGTGGYEQYF.

The chain couples TRBV18 to TRBJ1-5; D is ambiguous. The germline V and J ends were trimmed by 0 bases and 4 bases, with 13 bases remaining between them. The CDR3 has 16 amino acids. Per germline, CDR1 KGHSH and CDR2 LQKENI. The CDR3 nucleotides read TGTGCCAGCTCACCACCGGCAACAGCCATGAATCAGCCCCAGCATTTT. Amino acid sequence: CASSPPATAMNQPQHF. Variable domain in full (rest from reference TRBV18 and TRBJ1-5): NAGVMQNPRHLVRRRGQEARLRCSPMKGHSHVYWYRQLPEEGLKFMVYLQKENIIDESGMPKERFSAEFPKEGPSILRIQQVVRGDSAAYFCASSPPATAMNQPQHFGDGTRLSIL.

This chain joins TRBV7-9 and TRBJ1-1; TRBD1 aligns across 9 bases. CDR1 and CDR2 (germline): SEHNR, FQNEAQ (reference sequence). The CDR3 is made up of 16 amino acids. J was trimmed by 1 base and V by 2 bases; bases with no gene match: 5. The CDR3 region is CASSLNRGHGNTEAFF. The CDR3 coding sequence is TGTGCCAGCAGCTTAAACAGGGGGCATGGGAACACTGAAGCTTTCTTT.

The chain recombines TRBV27 with TRBJ2-1, with 8 nucleotides matching TRBD1. The CDR3 loop spans 15 amino acids. With 5 bases clipped from V and 3 bases from J, the junction kept 6 bases outside the gene matches. Germline CDR1 MNHEY, CDR2 SMNVEV (reference sequence). In DNA, the CDR3 is TGTGCCAGCAGTCGCACAGGGGGGAACTACAATGAGCAGTTCTTC. The encoded protein is CASSRTGGNYNEQFF.

On this clone: The sample has other DNA sequences that encode this CDR3 too. The rearrangement uses TRBV12-3 or TRBV12-4 and TRBJ1-1; D is ambiguous. V lost 3 bases, J lost 1 base, and 6 bases lay in between. The CDR3 is 13 amino acids. The CDR3 protein is CASSLGRNTEAFF. The DNA of the CDR3 is TGTGCCAGCAGTTTGGGCAGGAACACTGAAGCTTTCTTT.

The chain links TRBV2 to TRBJ2-7; 12 bases agree with TRBD2. The CDR3 is 15 amino acids. Germline V gene lookup returns CDR1 SNHLY and CDR2 FYNNEI. Germline trimming cut 3 bases from V and 7 bases from J; bases unmatched to any gene: 7. This CDR3 is CASSELTSGSGEQYF. In DNA form, the CDR3 reads TGTGCCAGCAGTGAGCTGACTAGCGGGAGTGGTGAGCAGTACTTC.

This clone has only one observation. The gene calls are TRBV5-1 and TRBJ2-1, with D possibly TRBD2 on 5 matching bases. Between the trimmed V and J ends, which lost 0 bases and 6 bases, there was a span of 10 bases. The CDR3 is 14 amino acids. Germline CDR1 SGHRS, CDR2 YFSETQ. CDR3 region: CASSLVEGSNEQFF. Written as DNA, the CDR3 is TGCGCCAGCAGCTTGGTAGAGGGAAGCAATGAGCAGTTCTTC.

The V and J genes are TRBV7-9 and TRBJ2-3; 9 bases match TRBD1. CDR1 and CDR2 (germline): SEHNR, FQNEAQ (reference sequence). The CDR3 is 14 amino acids. V lost 3 bases, J lost 6 bases, and 4 bases stayed unmatched. For the CDR3, the DNA is TGTGCCAGCAGCTTGGGACAGGGTTGGGATACGCAGTATTTT. This sequence encodes CASSLGQGWDTQYF.

The rearrangement uses TRBV4-1 and TRBJ1-4; no reliable D call. V was clipped by 1 base and J by 7 bases, with 19 bases between them. From germline, CDR1 is MGHRA and CDR2 YSYEKL. The CDR3 contains 17 residues. The CDR3: CASSQAGSLARGEKLFF. CDR3 DNA: TGCGCCAGCAGCCAAGCTGGCAGCCTAGCGCGGGGTGAAAAACTGTTTTTT.